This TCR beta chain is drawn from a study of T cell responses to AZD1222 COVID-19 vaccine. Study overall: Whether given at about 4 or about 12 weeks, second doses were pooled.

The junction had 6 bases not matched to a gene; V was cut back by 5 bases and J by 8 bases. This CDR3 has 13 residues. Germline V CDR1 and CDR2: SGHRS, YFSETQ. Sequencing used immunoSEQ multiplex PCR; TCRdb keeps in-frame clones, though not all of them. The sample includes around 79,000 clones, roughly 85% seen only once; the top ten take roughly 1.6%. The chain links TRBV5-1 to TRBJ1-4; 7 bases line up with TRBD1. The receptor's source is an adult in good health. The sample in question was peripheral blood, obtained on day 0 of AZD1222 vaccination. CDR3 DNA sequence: TGCGCCAGCAGATACAGGGGTACGGAAAAACTGTTTTTT. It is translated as CASRYRGTEKLFF. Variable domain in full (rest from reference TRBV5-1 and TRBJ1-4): KAGVTQTPRYLIKTRGQQVTLSCSPISGHRSVSWYQQTPGQGLQFLFEYFSETQRNKGNFPGRFSGRQFSNSRSEMNVSTLELGDSALYLCASRYRGTEKLFFGSGTQLSVL.